Each of the 4 T cell receptor beta chains below was sequenced from the same sample in a study of blood T cell repertoires in COVID-19. Assay: immunoSEQ multiplex PCR; the TCRdb copy retains only in-frame clones and omits some. The sample consists of around 230,000 clones, 83% of them appearing once. What was sequenced was peripheral blood. These TCRs come from a woman in her forties or fifties with acute or convalescent COVID-19.

The chain is built from TRBV30 and TRBJ1-2, with TRBD1 as a possible D gene (5 bases). The CDR3 totals 13 residues. V lost 3 bases and J 5 bases, leaving 13 bases between the germline ends. Germline CDR1 is GTSNPN and CDR2 is SVGIG (reference sequence). The CDR3 DNA follows: TGTGCCTGGAGCCCACGTAGGGGTTATGGCTACACCTTC. Translating it yields CAWSPRRGYGYTF.

The rearrangement joins TRBV3-1 (or the pseudogene TRBV3-2) to TRBJ2-3; D ambiguous. Trimming pared 4 bases from V and 1 base from J, leaving 18 bases between. Germline-derived CDR1 and CDR2 are LGHDT and YNNKEL (reference sequence). CDR3 length: 17 amino acids. CDR3 amino acids: CASSPQLGRMGTDTQYF. CDR3 DNA sequence: TGTGCCAGCAGCCCTCAATTAGGCAGGATGGGCACAGATACGCAGTATTTT.

J is TRBJ1-5 and V is TRBV19, with D possibly being TRBD1 (6 bases). The ends were cut back, 4 bases at V and 4 bases at J, with 8 bases in the middle. This CDR3 has 13 amino acids. Germline V gene data show CDR1 as LNHDA and CDR2 as SQIVND (reference sequence). In DNA form, the CDR3 reads TGTGCCAGTAGTACCCAGGGGAATCAGCCCCAGCATTTT. Translation gives CASSTQGNQPQHF.

The chain combines TRBV6-5 with TRBJ2-7; the D gene is possibly TRBD1 (6 bases). V was shortened by 2 bases and J by 7 bases, with 15 bases between the two germline ends. This CDR3 spans 14 amino acids. Germline V gene sequence: CDR1 MNHEY, CDR2 SVGAGI. The CDR3 sequence is CASSYGGPSWEQYF. The CDR3 bases are TGTGCCAGCAGTTACGGGGGCCCCTCCTGGGAGCAGTACTTC.